This TCR beta chain was sequenced for a study of blood T cell repertoires in COVID-19. For the study at large: Material from acute and convalescent COVID-19 was sourced from the United States, Italy and Spain. Sources were T cells, B-cell-depleted T cells, or PBMCs; the material itself was cDNA or gDNA.

Per the germline V gene, CDR1 is LGHDT and CDR2 is YNNKEL (reference sequence). This CDR3 comprises 14 residues. Trimming removed 7 bases from V and 4 bases from J, with 16 bases in between. Cohort assignment relied on participant-reported clinical history. In the authors' workflow: Scientists estimated how many nucleated cells there were by amplifying reference gene primers. TCRdb's table, derived via immunoSEQ multiplex PCR, lists solely in-frame clones and lacks some. D and trimming were read from the DNA, whereas the V and J calls and clone size are those reported in that table. The sample holds some 200,000 clones, over 75% seen once.

This rearrangement joins TRBV3-1 (or the pseudogene TRBV3-2) to TRBJ1-1; D is unclear. Sequencing used PBMCs or T cells enriched from blood (not recorded which). This sequence originates from a woman in her 40s with acute COVID-19. Here the CDR3 reads CASTSTLQSTEAFF. In DNA form, the CDR3 reads TGTGCCAGCACCTCGACACTCCAAAGCACTGAAGCTTTCTTT.